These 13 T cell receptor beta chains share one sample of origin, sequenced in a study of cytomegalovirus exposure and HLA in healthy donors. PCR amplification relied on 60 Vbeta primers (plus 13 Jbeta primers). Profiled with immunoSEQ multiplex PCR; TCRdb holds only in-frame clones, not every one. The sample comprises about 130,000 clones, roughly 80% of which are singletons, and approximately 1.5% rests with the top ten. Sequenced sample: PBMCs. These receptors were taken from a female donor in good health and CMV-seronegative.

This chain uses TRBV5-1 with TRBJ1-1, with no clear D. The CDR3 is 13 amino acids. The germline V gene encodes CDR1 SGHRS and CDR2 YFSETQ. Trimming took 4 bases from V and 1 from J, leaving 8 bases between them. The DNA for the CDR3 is TGCGCCAGCAGCCAGAGGGAGAACACTGAAGCTTTCTTT. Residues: CASSQRENTEAFF.

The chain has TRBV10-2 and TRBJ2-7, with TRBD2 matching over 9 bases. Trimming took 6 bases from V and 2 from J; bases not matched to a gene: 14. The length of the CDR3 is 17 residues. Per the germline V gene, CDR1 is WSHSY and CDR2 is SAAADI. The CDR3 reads CASSSRLAAVPTYEQYF. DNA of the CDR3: TGCGCCAGCAGCTCCAGACTAGCGGCAGTCCCCACCTACGAGCAGTACTTC.

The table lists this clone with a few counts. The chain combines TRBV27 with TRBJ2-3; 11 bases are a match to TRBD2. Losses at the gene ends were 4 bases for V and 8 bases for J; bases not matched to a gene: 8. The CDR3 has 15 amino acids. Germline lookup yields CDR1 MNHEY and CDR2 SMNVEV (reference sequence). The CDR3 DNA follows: TGTGCCAGCAGTTCTCGACTAGCGGGAACTGGTACGCAGTATTTT. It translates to CASSSRLAGTGTQYF.

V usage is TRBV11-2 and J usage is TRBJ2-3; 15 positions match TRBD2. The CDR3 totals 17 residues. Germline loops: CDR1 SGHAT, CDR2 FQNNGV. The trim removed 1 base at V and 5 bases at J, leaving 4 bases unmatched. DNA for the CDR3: TGTGCCAGCAGCTTAGGGACTAGCGGGAGGGCGGTAGATACGCAGTATTTT. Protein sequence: CASSLGTSGRAVDTQYF.

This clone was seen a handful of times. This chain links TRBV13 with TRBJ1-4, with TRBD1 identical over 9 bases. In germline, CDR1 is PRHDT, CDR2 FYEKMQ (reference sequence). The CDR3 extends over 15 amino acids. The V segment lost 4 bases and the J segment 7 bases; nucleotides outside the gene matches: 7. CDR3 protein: CASSYFGQGIEKLFF. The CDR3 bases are TGTGCCAGCAGCTATTTTGGACAGGGGATTGAAAAACTGTTTTTT.

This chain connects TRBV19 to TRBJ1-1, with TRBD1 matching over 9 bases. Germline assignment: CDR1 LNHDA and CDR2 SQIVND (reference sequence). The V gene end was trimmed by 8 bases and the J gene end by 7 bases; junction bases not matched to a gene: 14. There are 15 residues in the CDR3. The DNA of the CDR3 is TGTGCCAGTGGACGAGGGGGACAGGGCATTGGTGAAGCTTTCTTT. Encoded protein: CASGRGGQGIGEAFF.

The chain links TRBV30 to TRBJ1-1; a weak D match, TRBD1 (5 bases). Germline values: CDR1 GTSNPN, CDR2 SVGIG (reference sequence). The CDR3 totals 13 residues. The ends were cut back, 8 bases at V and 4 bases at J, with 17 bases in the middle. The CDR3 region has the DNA TGTGCCGGCCCGAGAGTGGGGGGCACTGAAGCTTTCTTT. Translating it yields CAGPRVGGTEAFF. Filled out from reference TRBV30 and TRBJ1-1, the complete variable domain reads SQTIHQWPATLVQPVGSPLSLECTVEGTSNPNLYWYRQAAGRGLQLLFYSVGIGQISSEVPQNLSASRPQDRQFILSSKKLLLSDSGFYLCAGPRVGGTEAFFGQGTRLTVV.

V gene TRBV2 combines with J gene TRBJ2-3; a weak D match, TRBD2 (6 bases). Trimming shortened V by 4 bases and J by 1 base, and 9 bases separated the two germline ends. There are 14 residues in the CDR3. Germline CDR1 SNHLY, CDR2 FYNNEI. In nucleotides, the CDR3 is TGTGCCAGCAGTGGATTAGCGGGCACAGATACGCAGTATTTT. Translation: CASSGLAGTDTQYF. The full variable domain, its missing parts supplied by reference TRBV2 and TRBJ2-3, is EPEVTQTPSHQVTQMGQEVILRCVPISNHLYFYWYRQILGQKVEFLVSFYNNEISEKSEIFDDQFSVERPDGSNFTLKIRSTKLEDSAMYFCASSGLAGTDTQYFGPGTRLTVL.

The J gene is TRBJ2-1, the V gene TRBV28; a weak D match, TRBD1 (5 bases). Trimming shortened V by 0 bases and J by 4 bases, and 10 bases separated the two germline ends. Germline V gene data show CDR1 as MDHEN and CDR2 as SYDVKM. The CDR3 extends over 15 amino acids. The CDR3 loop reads CASSLWQGVYNEQFF. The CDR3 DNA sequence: TGTGCCAGCAGTTTATGGCAGGGTGTATACAATGAGCAGTTCTTC.

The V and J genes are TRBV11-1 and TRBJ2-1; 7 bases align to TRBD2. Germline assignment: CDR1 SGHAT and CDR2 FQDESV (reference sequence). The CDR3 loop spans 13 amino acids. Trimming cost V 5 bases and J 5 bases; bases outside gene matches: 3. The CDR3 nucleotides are TGTGCCAGCAGCCTAGGGACTAACAATGAGCAGTTCTTC. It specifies CASSLGTNNEQFF.

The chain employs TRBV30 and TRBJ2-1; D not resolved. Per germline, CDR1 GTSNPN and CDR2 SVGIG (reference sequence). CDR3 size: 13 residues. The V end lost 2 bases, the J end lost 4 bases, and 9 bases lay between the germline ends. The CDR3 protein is CAWSPRMYNEQFF. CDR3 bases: TGTGCCTGGAGTCCGCGGATGTACAATGAGCAGTTCTTC.

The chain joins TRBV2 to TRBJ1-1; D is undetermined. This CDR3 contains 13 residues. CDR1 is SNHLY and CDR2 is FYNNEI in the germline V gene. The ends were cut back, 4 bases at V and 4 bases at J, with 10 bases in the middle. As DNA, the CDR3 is TGTGCCAGCAGTGTGGTGGAGAGCACTGAAGCTTTCTTT. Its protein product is CASSVVESTEAFF. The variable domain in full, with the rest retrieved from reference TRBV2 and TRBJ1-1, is EPEVTQTPSHQVTQMGQEVILRCVPISNHLYFYWYRQILGQKVEFLVSFYNNEISEKSEIFDDQFSVERPDGSNFTLKIRSTKLEDSAMYFCASSVVESTEAFFGQGTRLTVV.

CDR3 sequence: CASRSGTVTDTQYF. The CDR3 DNA sequence: TGTGCCAGCAGGAGCGGGACTGTAACAGATACGCAGTATTTT. The V call is TRBV7-2, the J call TRBJ2-3; 7 nucleotides agree with TRBD2. The germline gives CDR1 SGHTA, CDR2 FQGNSA. This CDR3 has 14 amino acids. The V gene end was trimmed by 6 bases and the J gene end by 3 bases; junction bases not matched to a gene: 6.